A single sample gave rise to the 8 T cell receptor beta chains below, sequenced in a study of T cell responses to AZD1222 COVID-19 vaccine. The repertoire was sequenced with immunoSEQ multiplex PCR; TCRdb's copy has only in-frame clones and lacks some. The profile covers approximately 130,000 clones, with approximately 91% appearing a single time and 1.5% to 2% taken by the ten largest. The sequencing used peripheral blood, collected on day 0 of AZD1222 vaccination. The source is an adult in good health.

The chain is built from TRBV2 and TRBJ1-6; 10 bases are shared with TRBD1. The CDR3 has 15 amino acids. V lost 6 bases and J lost 7; bases outside the gene matches: 6. From germline, CDR1 is SNHLY and CDR2 FYNNEI. The CDR3 loop is CASRGTGVLNSPLHF. In DNA, the CDR3 is TGTGCCAGCAGGGGGACAGGGGTTTTGAATTCACCCCTCCACTTT.

The V and J genes are TRBV28 and TRBJ2-1; 11 nucleotides match TRBD2. V gave up 4 bases and J gave up 5 bases; unmatched junction bases: 1. The CDR3 runs 14 residues. The germline V gene has CDR1 MDHEN and CDR2 SYDVKM. CDR3 nucleotide sequence: TGTGCCAGCAGTTCGACTAGCGGGAACAATGAGCAGTTCTTC. Protein sequence: CASSSTSGNNEQFF.

This clone was picked up one time. The V gene is TRBV5-1, the J gene TRBJ1-6, with unresolved D. The CDR3 covers 14 residues. The V gene lost 4 bases and the J gene lost 9 bases, with 14 bases spanning the gap. Germline V CDR1 and CDR2: SGHRS, YFSETQ. The CDR3 nucleotides read TGCGCCAGCAGCCTAGGGAGCCCACCTTCACCCCTCCACTTT. Encoded protein: CASSLGSPPSPLHF.

This rearrangement joins TRBV5-1 to TRBJ1-5; D may be TRBD1 (5 bases). Germline V CDR1 and CDR2: SGHRS, YFSETQ. The CDR3 spans 15 residues. Trimming took off 0 bases at V and 0 bases at J, with 7 bases between the two ends. CDR3 sequence reads: CASSLDDSSNQPQHF. The CDR3 nucleotides read TGCGCCAGCAGCTTGGACGACAGTAGCAATCAGCCCCAGCATTTT. The whole variable domain, filled in from reference TRBV5-1 and TRBJ1-5, reads KAGVTQTPRYLIKTRGQQVTLSCSPISGHRSVSWYQQTPGQGLQFLFEYFSETQRNKGNFPGRFSGRQFSNSRSEMNVSTLELGDSALYLCASSLDDSSNQPQHFGDGTRLSIL.

Notes on this clone: The junction does not match germline at one end; this may be a read error. The chain recombines TRBV28 with TRBJ1-1, with a weak D call TRBD1 (5 bases). Germline-derived CDR1 and CDR2 are MDHEN and SYDVKM. The CDR3 is 12 residues long. The CDR3 sequence: CASSPQWQGREF. As DNA, the CDR3 is TGTGCCAGCAGCCCCCAGTGGCAGGGCAGGGAATTT.

For the CDR3, the DNA is TGTGCCAGCAGCTTTAGGCAGGGAGAACTCTACGAGCAGTACTTC. Translated, it gives CASSFRQGELYEQYF. The J gene is TRBJ2-7, the V gene TRBV7-2, with D perhaps assigned TRBD1 or TRBD2 (5 bases each). The CDR3 extends over 15 amino acids. Germline loops: CDR1 SGHTA, CDR2 FQGNSA. The V gene lost 3 bases and the J gene lost 3 bases, with 15 bases spanning the gap.

The table lists this clone with a count of one. V and J are TRBV19 and TRBJ1-3, with D perhaps TRBD1 (6 bases). The V and J ends lost 4 bases and 0 bases respectively, with 10 bases between them. Germline CDR1 LNHDA, CDR2 SQIVND (reference sequence). CDR3 length: 15 amino acids. In nucleotides, the CDR3 is TGTGCCAGTAGTACAGACAGGAGCTCTGGAAACACCATATATTTT. This codes for CASSTDRSSGNTIYF.

This chain links TRBV28 with TRBJ1-2, with D unresolved. CDR3 size: 15 residues. In germline, CDR1 is MDHEN, CDR2 SYDVKM. V shed 10 bases and J shed 0 bases, with 18 bases lying between them. Here the CDR3 DNA reads TGTGCCACAGCAGTTATTCCTAAAGCTAACTATGGCTACACCTTC. Protein: CATAVIPKANYGYTF.